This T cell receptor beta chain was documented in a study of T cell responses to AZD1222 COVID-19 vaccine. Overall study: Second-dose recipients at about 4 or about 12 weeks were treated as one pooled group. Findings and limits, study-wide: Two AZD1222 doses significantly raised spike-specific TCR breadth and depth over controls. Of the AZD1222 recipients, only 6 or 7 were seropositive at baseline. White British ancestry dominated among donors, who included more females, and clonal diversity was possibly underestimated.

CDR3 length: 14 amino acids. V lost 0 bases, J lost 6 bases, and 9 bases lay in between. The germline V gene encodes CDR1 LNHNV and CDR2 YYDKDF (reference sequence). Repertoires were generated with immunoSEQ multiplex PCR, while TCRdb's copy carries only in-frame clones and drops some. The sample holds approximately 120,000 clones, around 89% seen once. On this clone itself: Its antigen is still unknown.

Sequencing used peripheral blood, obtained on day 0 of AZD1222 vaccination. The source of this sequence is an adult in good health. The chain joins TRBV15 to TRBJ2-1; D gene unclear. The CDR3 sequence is CATSRDPASNEQFF. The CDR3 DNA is TGTGCCACCAGCAGAGATCCGGCTAGCAATGAGCAGTTCTTC.